This T cell receptor (beta chain) was found in a study of T cells in Graves' hyperthyroidism and ophthalmopathy. Amplification of TCR beta CDR3 regions used RNA as the template. The primer set for the first-round RT-PCR of the TCR CDR3 was HTBI. TCRdb processed the multiplex PCR reads anew with MiXCR; each CDR3 protein has one entry. The table includes a few hundred thousand distinct CDR3 sequences, around 20% detected once. Whole-study results and caveats: Blood also contained most expanded thyroid clonotypes above 0.001.

Trimming removed 0 bases from V and 3 bases from J, with 11 bases in between. Germline CDR1 reads LGHNA; CDR2 reads YNFKEQ. The CDR3 covers 15 residues. Notes on this clonotype: Its antigen is not known.

Fresh peripheral blood, 7.5 to 10 ml, was the source of the PBMCs. The rearrangement uses TRBV4-2 and TRBJ1-1; D is perhaps TRBD1 (6 bases). This clonotype was obtained from a man aged 18 to 30 with Graves' ophthalmopathy. Sequencing was done on a sample of blood. This chain's CDR3 is CASSQDGGADTEAFF. The CDR3 DNA reads TGTGCCAGCAGCCAAGACGGGGGCGCGGACACTGAAGCTTTCTTT.